Below, 14 T cell receptor beta chains from the same sample are listed, as sequenced in a study of lymphopenia after photon versus proton radiotherapy. The method was immunoSEQ multiplex PCR; TCRdb's version includes in-frame clones alone and lacks a portion of them. The sample lists tens of thousands of clones, around 86% occurring once. The sample here was peripheral blood, taken from a patient treated with proton-based radiotherapy. These receptors originate from an older man with esophageal cancer.

The chain combines TRBV5-4 with TRBJ1-2; TRBD1 is a possible D gene (6 bases). Germline CDR1 SGHNT, CDR2 YYREEE (reference sequence). This CDR3 comprises 14 residues. Trimming removed 4 bases at V and 8 bases at J, with 18 bases between. CDR3 loop: CASSPRAGAGGYTF. DNA for the CDR3: TGTGCCAGCAGCCCACGCGCAGGGGCGGGCGGCTACACCTTC. Complete variable domain (other parts from reference TRBV5-4 and TRBJ1-2): ETGVTQSPTHLIKTRGQQVTLRCSSQSGHNTVSWYQQALGQGPQFIFQYYREEENGRGNFPPRFSGLQFPNYSSELNVNALELDDSALYLCASSPRAGAGGYTFGSGTRLTVV.

V gene TRBV9 combines with J gene TRBJ2-2; D assignment may be TRBD1 or TRBD2 (5 bases each). The germline gives CDR1 SGDLS, CDR2 YYNGEE. This CDR3 is built from 15 residues. Trimming pared 2 bases from V and 2 bases from J, leaving 10 bases between. CDR3 nucleotides: TGTGCCAGCAGCGTCCGGGACCAAAACACCGGGGAGCTGTTTTTT. Amino acids: CASSVRDQNTGELFF.

The chain links TRBV18 to TRBJ1-5; 7 bases agree with TRBD1. CDR3 length: 15 amino acids. Per the germline V gene, CDR1 is KGHSH and CDR2 is LQKENI. The junction had 6 bases not matched to a gene; V was cut back by 2 bases and J by 5 bases. DNA for the CDR3: TGTGCCAGCTCACCATTGACAGGGACCGATCAGCCCCAGCATTTT. Encoded protein: CASSPLTGTDQPQHF.

The genes are TRBV12-5 and TRBJ2-1; D is uncertain. Germline V gene lookup returns CDR1 LGHNT and CDR2 FRNRAP. The CDR3 extends over 13 amino acids. The V gene lost 6 bases and the J gene lost 0 bases, with 6 bases spanning the gap. CDR3 sequence reads: CASGTRSYNEQFF. In nucleotides, the CDR3 is TGTGCTAGTGGCACCCGCTCCTACAATGAGCAGTTCTTC.

This chain connects TRBV5-1 to TRBJ2-2, with 8 bases fitting TRBD2. The CDR3 length is 13 residues. The V segment lost 3 bases and the J segment 5 bases; nucleotides outside the gene matches: 0. Germline values: CDR1 SGHRS, CDR2 YFSETQ. The CDR3 loop reads CASSSSGTGELFF. In nucleotides, the CDR3 is TGCGCCAGCAGCTCTAGCGGGACCGGGGAGCTGTTTTTT. The variable domain in full, with the rest retrieved from reference TRBV5-1 and TRBJ2-2, is KAGVTQTPRYLIKTRGQQVTLSCSPISGHRSVSWYQQTPGQGLQFLFEYFSETQRNKGNFPGRFSGRQFSNSRSEMNVSTLELGDSALYLCASSSSGTGELFFGEGSRLTVL.

The CDR3 coding sequence is TGCGCCAGCAGCTTGTGGTCAGGGCAAGACAATGAGCAGTTCTTC. Residues: CASSLWSGQDNEQFF. This chain connects TRBV5-1 to TRBJ2-1, with D perhaps TRBD1 (5 bases). V was clipped by 1 base and J by 5 bases, with 13 bases between them. The germline gives CDR1 SGHRS, CDR2 YFSETQ. The CDR3 is 15 amino acids.

The chain joins TRBV4-2 to TRBJ2-5; TRBD2 agrees at 11 bases. The CDR3 totals 15 residues. CDR1 and CDR2 (germline): LGHNA, YNFKEQ. After removal of 2 bases from V and 5 bases from J, the junction contained 4 bases not matched to a gene. The CDR3 DNA reads as TGTGCCAGCAGCCAATTTGCTAGCGGGGGGGAGACCCAGTACTTC. It codes for CASSQFASGGETQYF.

The chain employs TRBV21-1 and TRBJ2-7. TRBV21-1 is an annotated pseudogene. This CDR3 is 14 amino acids long. The chain's CDR3 is CASSSSLPGNEQYF. CDR3 nucleotides: TGTGCCAGCAGCTCGAGTCTACCCGGCAACGAGCAGTACTTC.

The chain recombines TRBV10-3 with TRBJ1-2; possibly TRBD1 for D (5 bases). V was cut by 3 bases and J by 4 bases, with 9 bases left in between. Germline V gives CDR1 ENHRY, CDR2 SYGVKD. There are 13 residues in the CDR3. The CDR3 sequence: CAISDGGFYGYTF. DNA for the CDR3: TGTGCCATCAGTGATGGGGGGTTCTATGGCTACACCTTC.

The V call is TRBV18, the J call TRBJ2-5; 8 bases map to TRBD1. J was trimmed by 5 bases and V by 3 bases; bases with no gene match: 5. Germline values: CDR1 KGHSH, CDR2 LQKENI. This CDR3 comprises 14 residues. The CDR3 spells CASSPQGARETQYF. In DNA, the CDR3 is TGTGCCAGCTCACCTCAGGGGGCTCGGGAGACCCAGTACTTC.

This clone has a single count. The chain employs TRBV9 and TRBJ2-7; D tentatively reads TRBD1 or TRBD2 (6 bases each). The CDR3 spans 16 residues. In germline, CDR1 is SGDLS, CDR2 YYNGEE. V gave up 0 bases and J gave up 5 bases, with 18 bases separating them. CDR3 DNA sequence: TGTGCCAGCAGCGTAGGAGGGTGGGGGGCGGACCACGAGCAGTACTTC. Translated: CASSVGGWGADHEQYF.

V usage is TRBV27 and J usage is TRBJ1-3; D gene unclear. In germline, CDR1 is MNHEY, CDR2 SMNVEV (reference sequence). V was trimmed by 4 bases and J by 4 bases, leaving 5 bases between them. This CDR3 comprises 12 residues. The CDR3 region is CASSSAGNTIYF. In nucleotides, the CDR3 is TGTGCCAGCAGTTCCGCAGGAAACACCATATATTTT.

This clone was detected once. The gene calls are TRBV7-9 and TRBJ2-1; possible D gene TRBD2, 5 bases. The CDR3 sequence is 11 residues long. V gave up 6 bases and J gave up 14 bases, with 14 bases separating them. Germline CDR1 reads SEHNR; CDR2 reads FQNEAQ (reference sequence). The CDR3 DNA reads TGTGCCAGCAGGCCTCGGGATGCAGAGTTCTTC. Amino acid sequence: CASRPRDAEFF.

This clone appeared a single time. The chain recombines TRBV18 with TRBJ2-7; 13 bases map to TRBD2. With V trimmed by 2 bases and J by 6 bases, 4 bases remained unmatched. The V gene's germline CDR1 is KGHSH and CDR2 LQKENI. The CDR3 is 15 residues long. This chain's CDR3 is CASSPSGLAGVEQYF. CDR3 bases: TGTGCCAGCTCACCATCCGGACTAGCGGGAGTCGAGCAGTACTTC.